This TCR beta chain is from a study of blood T cells in healthy people across ages (dated by TCRdb to 2015 to 2017). For the study in its entirety: Template switching captured roughly one uniquely barcoded TCR beta cDNA molecule per two T cells in model experiments. Using deep sequencing normalized with unique cDNA molecular identifiers, the study measured how TCR beta repertoire diversity changes with age. The donors were split into four age groups: young (average around 16 years), middle-aged (nearly 40), aged (roughly 68) and long-lived (approximately 80). To avoid experimental bias, donors of different ages were spread randomly across the sequencing lanes. For two donors (one aged 18 to 30 and one aged 80 or older), the study analyzed two additional independent replicas of 1 million unique cDNA reads from the same blood draw. What the research found in general, with its limitations: Estimates of total diversity based on one million sequenced T cells were regarded as lower bounds and as underestimates. There was a strong correlation between observed TCR beta diversity and the percentage of naive T cells measured by flow cytometry. Bulk unsorted PBMC profiling prevented conclusive comparison of naive and antigen-experienced compartments. The long-lived group showed more naive CD4+ T cells, fewer expanded clones and increased TCR diversity than the aged group, suggesting age selection. The CMV infection status of donors was not known, potentially confounding age-related changes in expanded clonotypes. As age increased, observed TCR beta diversity per million T cells dropped in a roughly linear way, and a significant reduction was already evident by age 40.

The germline V gene provides CDR1 SQVTM and CDR2 ANQGSEA. From the cysteine through the phenylalanine, the CDR3 covers 12 amino acids. CDR3 DNA is the only sequence kept; it has 36 bases, read in frame from the first base. V loses 4 bases, J loses 6 bases, and the germline ends lie 13 bases apart. This clonotype was recorded many times. Its target antigen remains unknown. No base qualities exist here, and no much larger clone lies one base off it. Receptor libraries were prepared by 5' RACE. The listed sequencing device is Illumina HiSeq 2500. A second roughly 6 to 12 cycle PCR used a sample-barcoded 5' primer and a J-beta primer mix. A template-switch 5' adaptor carrying 12 random nucleotides introduced a unique molecular identifier onto each TCR beta cDNA molecule. Each sample yielded at least 3 million CDR3-containing paired-end reads. First-strand cDNA was synthesized from all RNA with the Mint cDNA synthesis kit, primed by a TRBC-specific oligonucleotide. Following uracil-DNA glycosylase treatment, a first 18-cycle PCR with universal primers M1SS and BC2_uni_R was performed on all cDNA. Under the source paper's analysis protocol: For normalization, 1 million high-quality reads were randomly selected from each sample, with every read carrying a distinct molecular identifier. Reads with shared molecular identifiers were discarded instead of being binned into consensus sequences. MiTCR, set to a Q25 quality threshold and the strictest error-elimination algorithm, was used for CDR3 identification, clonotype clustering and error correction. A nonparametric unseen species model using Euler transformation provided a lower-bound estimate of total TCR beta diversity. TCRdb passed the public sequencing reads through fastp at Q25 and MiXCR, retaining productive beta sequences. Each entry is one CDR3 protein sequence, shown with its most common DNA and genes. The V and J calls come from TCRdb's annotation, not from the publication. Counted in this sample were about a million distinct CDR3 sequences; roughly 48% of them appeared once. The ten largest clones capture around an eighth of the sample.

Systemically healthy Caucasian individuals from Russia, roughly 40 in total and aged roughly 6 to 100 years, were included as donors. Around 10 milliliters of peripheral blood were drawn from each donor into EDTA-treated Vacutainer tubes. PBMCs were isolated by Ficoll-Paque density-gradient centrifugation, with at least 6 million obtained per sample. Trizol reagent was used to extract total RNA from PBMCs, with at least 6 micrograms per sample. For every donor, an aliquot of PBMCs went through flow cytometry to measure the percentages of naive CD45RAhigh/CD27high T cells. This chain is built from TRBV29-1 and TRBJ2-7; the D gene is perhaps TRBD1 or TRBD2, as each covers 5 bases. Sequences were obtained from blood. The receptor's source is a young man in good health. The base sequence is TGCAGCGTTGCGGGGACGGTTGCCGAGCAGTACTTC. Translated, it reads CSVAGTVAEQYF.